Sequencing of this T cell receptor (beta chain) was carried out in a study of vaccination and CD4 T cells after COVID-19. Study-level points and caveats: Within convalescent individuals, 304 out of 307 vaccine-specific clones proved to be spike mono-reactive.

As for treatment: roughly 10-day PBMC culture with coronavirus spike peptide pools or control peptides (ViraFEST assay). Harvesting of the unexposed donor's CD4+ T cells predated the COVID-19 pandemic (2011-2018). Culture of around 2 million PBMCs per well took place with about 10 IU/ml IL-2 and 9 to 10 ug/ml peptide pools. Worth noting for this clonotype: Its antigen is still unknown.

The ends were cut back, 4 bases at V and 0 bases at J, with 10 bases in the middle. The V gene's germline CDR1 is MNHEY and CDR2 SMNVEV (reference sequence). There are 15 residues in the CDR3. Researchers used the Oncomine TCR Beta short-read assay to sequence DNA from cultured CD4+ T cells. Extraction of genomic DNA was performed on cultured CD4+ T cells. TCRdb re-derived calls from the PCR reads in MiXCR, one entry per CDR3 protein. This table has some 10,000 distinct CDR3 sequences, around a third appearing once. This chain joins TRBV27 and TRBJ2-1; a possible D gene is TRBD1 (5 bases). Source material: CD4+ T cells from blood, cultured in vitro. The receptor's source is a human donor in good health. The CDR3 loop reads CASSWGPPSYNEQFF. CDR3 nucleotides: TGTGCCAGCAGTTGGGGCCCCCCCTCCTACAATGAGCAGTTCTTC.